A single T cell receptor (beta chain) is shown here with its context. Its cognate antigen is unknown. Mismatch repair deficiency was confirmed in all patients, by PCR or immunohistochemistry. TCR sequencing covered a few patients who responded to pembrolizumab. The data belong to a study of PD-1 blockade in mismatch repair-deficient tumors. Study findings and constraints: Rapid post-treatment expansion, then contraction, generally preceding radiologic response, marked tumor-resident clones.

The repertoire was sequenced with immunoSEQ multiplex PCR; TCRdb's copy has only in-frame clones and lacks some. This table holds 35,000 to 45,000 clones, approximately 81% found once. Trimming pared 4 bases from V and 1 base from J, leaving 7 bases between. Germline values: CDR1 MGHDK, CDR2 SYGVNS. The CDR3 length is 13 residues. This clonotype originated in an adult with mismatch repair-deficient cancer. Sequences were derived from peripheral blood, sampled around 76 weeks after starting pembrolizumab. V gene TRBV25-1 combines with J gene TRBJ1-1; D is unclear. The chain's CDR3 is CASSVTENTEAFF. CDR3 in DNA: TGTGCCAGCAGTGTAACAGAGAACACTGAAGCTTTCTTT.